Below, 10 T cell receptor beta chains from the same sample are listed, as sequenced in a study of T cells in Graves' hyperthyroidism and ophthalmopathy. Authors of the study amplified TCR beta CDR3 regions from RNA transcripts. An initial round of RT-PCR targeting the TCR CDR3 relied on the HTBI primer set. MiXCR, run by TCRdb on the multiplex PCR reads, gives a single entry per CDR3 protein. This table has approximately 740,000 distinct CDR3 sequences, about 15% appearing once. The sequenced sample was blood. These receptors were obtained from a woman aged 18-29 years with Graves' hyperthyroidism.

The CDR3 nucleotides read TGTGCCAGCAGCGTCGGACAGGGCTCCCAAGAGACCCAGTACTTC. The encoded protein is CASSVGQGSQETQYF. The chain is built from TRBV9 and TRBJ2-5, with 8 bases lining up with TRBD1. CDR3 length equals 15 residues. The V segment lost 2 bases and the J segment 1 base; nucleotides outside the gene matches: 4. The germline V gene has CDR1 SGDLS and CDR2 YYNGEE. The full variable domain, its missing parts supplied by reference TRBV9 and TRBJ2-5, is DSGVTQTPKHLITATGQRVTLRCSPRSGDLSVYWYQQSLDQGLQFLIQYYNGEERAKGNILERFSAQQFPDLHSELNLSSLELGDSALYFCASSVGQGSQETQYFGPGTRLLVL.

This clonotype was recorded at least ten times. The chain joins TRBV7-6 to TRBJ2-1, with D perhaps assigned TRBD1 or TRBD2 (5 bases each). This CDR3 is 14 amino acids long. V was trimmed by 0 bases and J by 8 bases, leaving 11 bases between them. Germline V gives CDR1 SGHVS, CDR2 FNYEAQ. The CDR3 DNA is TGTGCCAGCAGCTTAGCACTAGGGGATCATGAGCAGTTCTTC. Protein sequence: CASSLALGDHEQFF.

As for this clonotype: A single base separates this from a much larger clone, so it may be a read error. The chain is built from TRBV7-9 and TRBJ2-3; no reliable D call. CDR3 length: 15 residues. Germline V gene sequence: CDR1 SEHNR, CDR2 FQNEAQ (reference sequence). Trimming removed 5 bases at V and 7 bases at J, with 19 bases between. The CDR3 loop reads CASSHTRLKANTQYF. CDR3 nucleotide sequence: TGTGCCAGCAGCCATACACGGTTGAAAGCAAATACGCAGTATTTT.

The chain couples TRBV3-1 to TRBJ1-4; no firm D call. This CDR3 is 11 amino acids long. V gave up 0 bases and J gave up 9 bases, with 2 bases separating them. CDR1 is LGHDT and CDR2 is YNNKEL in the germline V gene (reference sequence). CDR3: CASSQDKKLFF. CDR3 nucleotide sequence: TGTGCCAGCAGCCAAGATAAAAAACTGTTTTTT. Complete variable domain (other parts from reference TRBV3-1 and TRBJ1-4): DTAVSQTPKYLVTQMGNDKSIKCEQNLGHDTMYWYKQDSKKFLKIMFSYNNKELIINETVPNRFSPKSPDKAHLNLHINSLELGDSAVYFCASSQDKKLFFGSGTQLSVL.

This clonotype appeared a few times. The rearrangement uses TRBV11-2 and TRBJ1-6; D remains unclear. This CDR3 comprises 15 residues. Per the germline V gene, CDR1 is SGHAT and CDR2 is FQNNGV. The V and J ends lost 0 bases and 10 bases respectively, with 13 bases between them. The CDR3 bases are TGTGCCAGCAGCTTAGATCTTCCAGTCTCCTCACCCCTCCACTTT. Protein product: CASSLDLPVSSPLHF.

This clonotype occurred many times. The chain recombines TRBV7-3 with TRBJ2-1, with D possibly called TRBD1 or TRBD2 (5 bases each). The germline CDR1 and CDR2 sequences are SGHTA and FQGTGA. This CDR3 is built from 15 residues. The ends were cut back, 3 bases at V and 7 bases at J, with 16 bases in the middle. For the CDR3, the DNA is TGTGCCAGCAGCTTCTCGGGGCCAAACAGGAATGAGCAGTTCTTC. Protein product: CASSFSGPNRNEQFF.

The gene calls are TRBV6-2 or TRBV6-3 and TRBJ1-4; TRBD1 is a possible D gene (5 bases). CDR1 and CDR2 (germline): MNHEY, SVGEGT. Trimming removed 2 bases from V and 4 bases from J, with 20 bases in between. This CDR3 is built from 18 residues. The CDR3 DNA is TGTGCCAGCAGTTACGGGGGTACAGCTTACGCTCGTAATGAAAAACTGTTTTTT. Encoded protein: CASSYGGTAYARNEKLFF.

This clonotype was seen at least ten times. V gene TRBV30 combines with J gene TRBJ2-7, with 9 bases aligning to TRBD2. V lost 1 base to trimming and J lost 5 bases; unmatched junction nucleotides: 6. This CDR3 contains 14 residues. The V gene's germline CDR1 is GTSNPN and CDR2 SVGIG (reference sequence). Here the CDR3 reads CAWSGPSGNHEQYF. CDR3 DNA sequence: TGTGCCTGGAGTGGCCCTAGCGGGAACCACGAGCAGTACTTC.

This clonotype was recorded many times. CDR3 region: CASTVSGTSYEQYF. CDR3 coding DNA: TGTGCCAGCACCGTTAGCGGTACCTCCTACGAGCAGTACTTC. The rearrangement joins TRBV6-2 or TRBV6-3 to TRBJ2-7; maybe TRBD2 (6 bases). The CDR3 length is 14 residues. V gave up 7 bases and J gave up 0 bases, with 13 bases separating them. The germline CDR1 and CDR2 sequences are MNHEY and SVGEGT.

There are a few counts of this clonotype. This chain links TRBV5-1 with TRBJ2-1; no firm D call. The CDR3 length is 11 residues. Germline V gene data show CDR1 as SGHRS and CDR2 as YFSETQ. With 5 bases removed from V and 8 bases from J, the gap between germline ends came to 8 bases. This chain's CDR3 is CASRIAHEQFF. CDR3 sequence (DNA): TGCGCCAGCAGGATAGCCCATGAGCAGTTCTTC.